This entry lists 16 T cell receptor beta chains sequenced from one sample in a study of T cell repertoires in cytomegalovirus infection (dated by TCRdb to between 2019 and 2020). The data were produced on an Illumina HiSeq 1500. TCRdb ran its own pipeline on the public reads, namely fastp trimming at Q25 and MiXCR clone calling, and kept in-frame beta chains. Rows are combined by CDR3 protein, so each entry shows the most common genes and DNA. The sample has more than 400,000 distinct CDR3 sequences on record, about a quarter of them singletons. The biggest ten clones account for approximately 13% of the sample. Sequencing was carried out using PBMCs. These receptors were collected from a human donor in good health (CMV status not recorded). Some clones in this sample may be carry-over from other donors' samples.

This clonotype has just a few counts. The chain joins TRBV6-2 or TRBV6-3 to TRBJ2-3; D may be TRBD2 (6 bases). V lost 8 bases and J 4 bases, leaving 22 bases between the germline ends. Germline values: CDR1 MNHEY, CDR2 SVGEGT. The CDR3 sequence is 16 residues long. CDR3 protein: CASRTQVGSLADTQYF. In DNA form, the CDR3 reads TGTGCCAGCCGAACCCAGGTCGGGAGCCTTGCAGATACGCAGTATTTT.

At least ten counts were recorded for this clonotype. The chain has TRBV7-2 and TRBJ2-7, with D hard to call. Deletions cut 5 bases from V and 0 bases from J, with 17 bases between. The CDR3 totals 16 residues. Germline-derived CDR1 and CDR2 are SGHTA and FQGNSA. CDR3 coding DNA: TGTGCCAGCAGCGAGTTAGTATTACTACGCTCCTACGAGCAGTACTTC. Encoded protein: CASSELVLLRSYEQYF.

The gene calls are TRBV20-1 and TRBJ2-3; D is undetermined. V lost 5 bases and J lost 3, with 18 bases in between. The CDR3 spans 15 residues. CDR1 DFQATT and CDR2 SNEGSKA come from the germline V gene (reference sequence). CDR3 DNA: TGCAGTGCTCCCCCGGATTGGTTAGCTACAGATACGCAGTATTTT. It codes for CSAPPDWLATDTQYF.

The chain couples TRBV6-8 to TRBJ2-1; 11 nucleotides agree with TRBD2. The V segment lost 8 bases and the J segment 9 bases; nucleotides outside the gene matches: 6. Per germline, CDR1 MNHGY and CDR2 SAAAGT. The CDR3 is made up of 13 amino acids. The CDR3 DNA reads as TGTGCCAGCCGCTCACTAGCGGGAGTTGAGCAGTTCTTC. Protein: CASRSLAGVEQFF.

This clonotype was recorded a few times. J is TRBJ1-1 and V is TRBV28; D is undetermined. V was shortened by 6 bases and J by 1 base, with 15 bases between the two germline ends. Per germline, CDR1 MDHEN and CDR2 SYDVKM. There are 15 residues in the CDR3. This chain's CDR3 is CASRSFARPNTEAFF. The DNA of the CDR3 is TGTGCCAGCAGATCCTTTGCTCGGCCGAACACTGAAGCTTTCTTT.

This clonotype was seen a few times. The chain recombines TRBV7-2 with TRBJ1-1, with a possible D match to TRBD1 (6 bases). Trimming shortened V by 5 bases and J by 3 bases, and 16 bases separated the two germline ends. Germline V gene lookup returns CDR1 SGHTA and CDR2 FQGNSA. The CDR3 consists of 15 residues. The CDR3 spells CASSPRQVGDTEAFF. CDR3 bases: TGTGCCAGCAGCCCGCGACAGGTTGGAGACACTGAAGCTTTCTTT.

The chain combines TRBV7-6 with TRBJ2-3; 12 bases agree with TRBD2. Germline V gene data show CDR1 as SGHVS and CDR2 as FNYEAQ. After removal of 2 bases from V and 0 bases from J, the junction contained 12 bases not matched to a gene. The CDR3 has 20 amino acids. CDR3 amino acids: CASSLRAGTSGSTSTDTQYF. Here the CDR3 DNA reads TGTGCCAGCAGCTTAAGAGCCGGGACTAGCGGGTCCACTAGCACAGATACGCAGTATTTT. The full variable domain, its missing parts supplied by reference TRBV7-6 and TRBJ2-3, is GAGVSQSPRYKVTKRGQDVALRCDPISGHVSLYWYRQALGQGPEFLTYFNYEAQQDKSGLPNDRFSAERPEGSISTLTIQRTEQRDSAMYRCASSLRAGTSGSTSTDTQYFGPGTRLTVL.

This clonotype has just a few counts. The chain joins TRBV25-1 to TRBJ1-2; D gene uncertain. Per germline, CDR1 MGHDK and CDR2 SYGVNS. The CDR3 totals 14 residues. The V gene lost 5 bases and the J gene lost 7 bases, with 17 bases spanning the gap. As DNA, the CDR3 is TGTGCCAGCAGTCCCCAGGCAGATCCTCTTGGCTACACCTTC. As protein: CASSPQADPLGYTF.

CDR3 sequence reads: CASSLFAGRTDTQYF. The CDR3 DNA is TGTGCCAGCAGCTTATTTGCCGGGAGGACAGATACGCAGTATTTT. V is TRBV11-2 and J is TRBJ2-3, with 7 bases that match TRBD2. This CDR3 has 15 residues. Trimming cost V 2 bases and J 3 bases; bases outside gene matches: 5. Germline V CDR1 and CDR2: SGHAT, FQNNGV.

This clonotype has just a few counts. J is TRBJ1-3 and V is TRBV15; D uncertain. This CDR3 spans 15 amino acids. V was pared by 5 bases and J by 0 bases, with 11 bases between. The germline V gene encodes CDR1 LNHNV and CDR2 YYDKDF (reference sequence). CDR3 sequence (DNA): TGTGCCACCAGCTCCGACCGGCTCTCTGGAAACACCATATATTTT. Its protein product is CATSSDRLSGNTIYF.

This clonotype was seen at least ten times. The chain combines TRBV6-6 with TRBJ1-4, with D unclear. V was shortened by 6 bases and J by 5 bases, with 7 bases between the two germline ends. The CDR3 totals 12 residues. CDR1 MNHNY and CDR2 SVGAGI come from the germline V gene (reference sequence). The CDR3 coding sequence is TGTGCCAGCAGCTCTCCGAATGAAAAACTGTTTTTT. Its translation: CASSSPNEKLFF.

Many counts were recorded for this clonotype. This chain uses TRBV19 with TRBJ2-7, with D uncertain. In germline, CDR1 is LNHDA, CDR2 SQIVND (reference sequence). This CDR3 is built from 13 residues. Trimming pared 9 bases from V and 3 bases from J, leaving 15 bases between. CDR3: CASRGRPSYEQYF. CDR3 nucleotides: TGTGCCAGCCGTGGACGTCCCAGCTACGAGCAGTACTTC.

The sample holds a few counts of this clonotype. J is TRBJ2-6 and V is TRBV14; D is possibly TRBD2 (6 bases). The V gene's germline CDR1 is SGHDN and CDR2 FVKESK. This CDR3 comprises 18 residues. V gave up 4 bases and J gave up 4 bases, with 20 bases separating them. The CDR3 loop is CASSPRDLLGRGANVLTF. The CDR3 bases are TGTGCCAGCAGCCCCCGGGACCTACTCGGGAGAGGGGCCAACGTCCTGACTTTC.

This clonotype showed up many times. The CDR3 region is CASSLLAGVITDTQYF. CDR3 nucleotides: TGTGCCAGCAGCTTACTAGCGGGAGTTATAACAGATACGCAGTATTTT. The chain uses TRBV7-2 and TRBJ2-3; 10 bases are shared with TRBD2. Losses at the gene ends were 2 bases for V and 3 bases for J; bases not matched to a gene: 5. Germline values: CDR1 SGHTA, CDR2 FQGNSA. This CDR3 has 16 amino acids.

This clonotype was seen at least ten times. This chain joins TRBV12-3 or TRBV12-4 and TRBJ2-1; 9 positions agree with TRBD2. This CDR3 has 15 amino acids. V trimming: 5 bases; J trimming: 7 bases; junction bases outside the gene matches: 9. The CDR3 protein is CASSILAGPRNEQFF. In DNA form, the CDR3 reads TGTGCCAGCAGTATACTAGCGGGCCCGAGGAATGAGCAGTTCTTC.

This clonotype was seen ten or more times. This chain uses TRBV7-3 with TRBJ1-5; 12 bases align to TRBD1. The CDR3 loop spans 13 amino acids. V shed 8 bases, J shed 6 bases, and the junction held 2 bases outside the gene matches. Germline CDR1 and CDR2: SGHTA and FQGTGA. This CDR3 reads CASGTGGFQPQHF. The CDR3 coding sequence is TGTGCCAGCGGGACAGGGGGCTTTCAGCCCCAGCATTTT. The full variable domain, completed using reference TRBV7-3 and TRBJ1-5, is GAGVSQTPSNKVTEKGKYVELRCDPISGHTALYWYRQSLGQGPEFLIYFQGTGAADDSGLPNDRFFAVRPEGSVSTLKIQRTERGDSAVYLCASGTGGFQPQHFGDGTRLSIL.